This TCR beta chain was recorded in a study of T-cell memory formation after mild COVID-19. Study overall: TCR clustering was largely donor specific.

Whole-study results and caveats: Certain responding clones were present in pre-infection memory, suggesting participation of cross-reactive memory.

TCRdb reanalysed the 5' RACE reads using MiXCR and keeps one entry per CDR3 protein. The sample lists over 300,000 distinct CDR3 sequences, 20% occurring once. Concerning this clonotype: Its target is unknown. The junction and the germline gene differ at one end; a read error may be behind it.

CDR1 MGHRA and CDR2 YSYEKL come from the germline V gene. The CDR3 totals 15 residues. This clonotype was sampled from a man younger than 30 who had mild COVID-19 (a few samples of this study predate the infection). Cell type and time point are not known. Sequences were obtained from PBMCs or a T cell subset sorted from them (not recorded which). V gene TRBV4-1 combines with J gene TRBJ1-1; maybe TRBD1 (5 bases). In nucleotides, the CDR3 is TGCGCCAGCAGCAAAGATATTGGGGGATACACTGAAGCTTTCTTT. Translation gives CASSKDIGGYTEAFF.